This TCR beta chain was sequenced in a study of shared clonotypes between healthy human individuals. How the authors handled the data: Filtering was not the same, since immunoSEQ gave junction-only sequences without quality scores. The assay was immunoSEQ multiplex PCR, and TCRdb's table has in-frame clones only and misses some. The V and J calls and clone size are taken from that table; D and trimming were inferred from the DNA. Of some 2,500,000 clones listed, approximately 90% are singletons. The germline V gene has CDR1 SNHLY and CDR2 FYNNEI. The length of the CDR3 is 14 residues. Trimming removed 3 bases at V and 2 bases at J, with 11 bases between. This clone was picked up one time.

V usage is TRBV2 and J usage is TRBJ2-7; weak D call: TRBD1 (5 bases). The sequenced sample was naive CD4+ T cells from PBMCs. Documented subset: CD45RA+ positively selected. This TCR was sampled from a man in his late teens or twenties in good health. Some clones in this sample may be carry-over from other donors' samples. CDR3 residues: CASSDRAGPYEQYF. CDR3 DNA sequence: TGTGCCAGCAGTGATCGGGCAGGGCCCTACGAGCAGTACTTC.